The 18 T cell receptor beta chains given below trace back to one sample, sequenced in a study of beta chain features in type 1 diabetes. The authors reverse transcribed all of the isolated RNA, so sequencing captured expressed TCRB transcripts. Here immunoSEQ multiplex PCR was the method, and the copy in TCRdb shows in-frame clones only, minus some. The profile covers 350,000 to 400,000 clones, with around 16% appearing a single time and 0.019% taken by the ten largest. Material for sequencing was naive CD4+ T cells from blood. These receptors were collected from a woman aged 18 to 35 in good health.

The chain combines TRBV7-6 with TRBJ2-5; D is unclear. V lost 1 base and J 1 base, leaving 7 bases between the germline ends. Germline assignment: CDR1 SGHVS and CDR2 FNYEAQ. The CDR3 covers 14 residues. In DNA form, the CDR3 reads TGTGCCAGCAGCTTAGACCTAACCCAAGAGACCCAGTACTTC. It specifies CASSLDLTQETQYF.

This clone appeared a few times. The CDR3 end shows no conserved phenylalanine or tryptophan, and so a read error is likely. It is unclear where the CDR3 begins or ends on the DNA, so no DNA is shown, and the CDR3 is as TCRdb lists it. This rearrangement joins TRBV28 to TRBJ2-7; TRBD1 is taken as the D call from the table, unchecked against the DNA. The length of the CDR3 is 10 amino acids, counting both ends. CDR1 and CDR2 (germline): MDHEN, SYDVKM. CDR3 region: CASSFGTGLE.

This clone appeared a few times. The CDR3 region is CASSDPRAWETQYF. CDR3 in DNA: TGTGCCAGCAGTGATCCCAGGGCATGGGAGACCCAGTACTTC. The V and J genes are TRBV25-1 and TRBJ2-5; perhaps TRBD1 as D (5 bases). The CDR3 totals 14 residues. Germline-derived CDR1 and CDR2 are MGHDK and SYGVNS. Trimming took off 3 bases at V and 5 bases at J, with 13 bases between the two ends. Complete variable domain (other parts from reference TRBV25-1 and TRBJ2-5): EADIYQTPRYLVIGTGKKITLECSQTMGHDKMYWYQQDPGMELHLIHYSYGVNSTEKGDLSSESTVSRIRTEHFPLTLESARPSHTSQYLCASSDPRAWETQYFGPGTRLLVL.

This clone was seen more than once but under ten times. The chain couples TRBV14 to TRBJ2-6, with D unresolved. There are 15 residues in the CDR3. Germline V gene lookup returns CDR1 SGHDN and CDR2 FVKESK. Trimming cost V 3 bases and J 0 bases, with 6 bases left between them. The chain's CDR3 is CASSHPYSGANVLTF. The DNA of the CDR3 is TGTGCCAGCAGCCACCCTTACTCTGGGGCCAACGTCCTGACTTTC.

The V gene is TRBV7-9, the J gene TRBJ2-3; D gene unclear. Looked up from germline, CDR1 is SEHNR and CDR2 is FQNEAQ (reference sequence). The CDR3 runs to 15 residues. V was pared by 2 bases and J by 0 bases, with 9 bases between. CDR3 bases: TGTGCCAGCAGCTTATTCCAGACTAGCACAGATACGCAGTATTTT. Protein product: CASSLFQTSTDTQYF.

This clone occurred a few times. The chain combines TRBV5-4 with TRBJ2-6, with 9 bases aligning to TRBD1. Trimming at V came to 4 bases and at J to 2 bases, leaving 7 bases not matched to a gene. The CDR3 spans 17 residues. Per germline, CDR1 SGHNT and CDR2 YYREEE (reference sequence). The CDR3 loop reads CASSAGQGNTGANVLTF. The CDR3 DNA sequence: TGTGCCAGCAGCGCGGGACAGGGCAATACTGGGGCCAACGTCCTGACTTTC.

Here the CDR3 DNA reads TGTGCCACCAGCAGAGATCTTATTAGCGGGAAGCAGTACTTC. This translates into CATSRDLISGKQYF. The V gene is TRBV15, the J gene TRBJ2-7, with TRBD2 matching over 8 bases. CDR1 and CDR2 (germline): LNHNV, YYDKDF (reference sequence). V shed 0 bases and J 8 bases; nucleotides not matched to a gene: 6. The CDR3 is made up of 14 amino acids.

The chain employs TRBV19 and TRBJ2-5, with 10 positions matching TRBD2. Germline V gene sequence: CDR1 LNHDA, CDR2 SQIVND (reference sequence). Germline trimming cut 10 bases from V and 3 bases from J; bases unmatched to any gene: 8. The CDR3 extends over 14 amino acids. Written as DNA, the CDR3 is TGTGCCACTGCGGGTAGCGGGAGGAAAGAGACCCAGTACTTC. Amino acids: CATAGSGRKETQYF.

This clone came up a few times. The V gene is TRBV7-8, the J gene TRBJ2-7; TRBD1 is a possible D gene (7 bases). With 5 bases removed from V and 7 bases from J, the gap between germline ends came to 21 bases. The CDR3 has 15 residues. The germline gives CDR1 SGHVS, CDR2 FQNEAQ. Here the CDR3 reads CASSPRDRPFKEQYF. As DNA, the CDR3 is TGTGCCAGCAGCCCGCGGGACAGACCCTTTAAGGAGCAGTACTTC.

V and J are TRBV4-2 and TRBJ2-1; D might be TRBD2 (6 bases). This CDR3 has 16 amino acids. Per the germline V gene, CDR1 is LGHNA and CDR2 is YNFKEQ. Trimming shortened V by 0 bases and J by 5 bases, and 14 bases separated the two germline ends. CDR3: CASSQDTGSLNNEQFF. Written as DNA, the CDR3 is TGTGCCAGCAGCCAAGATACCGGGAGCTTGAACAATGAGCAGTTCTTC.

Here the CDR3 reads CASSVQGADTQYF. CDR3 coding DNA: TGTGCCAGCAGTGTACAGGGGGCAGATACGCAGTATTTT. V usage is TRBV28 and J usage is TRBJ2-3, with 8 nucleotides matching TRBD1. J gave up 4 bases and V 5 bases, and 2 bases lay outside the gene matches. Looked up from germline, CDR1 is MDHEN and CDR2 is SYDVKM. CDR3 length: 13 residues.

The CDR3 coding sequence is TGTGCCTGGAGGCCGCAGGGACTCACTGAAGCTTTCTTT. Protein product: CAWRPQGLTEAFF. The chain joins TRBV30 to TRBJ1-1; maybe TRBD1 (5 bases). The length of the CDR3 is 13 residues. Germline CDR1 is GTSNPN and CDR2 is SVGIG (reference sequence). Trimming shortened V by 3 bases and J by 4 bases, and 12 bases separated the two germline ends.

The V call is TRBV7-8, the J call TRBJ2-7, with 13 bases identical to TRBD2. CDR1 and CDR2 (germline): SGHVS, FQNEAQ. This CDR3 is built from 15 residues. Trimming removed 5 bases from V and 3 bases from J; junction bases left unmatched: 4. The CDR3 DNA is TGTGCCAGCAGCCCGCGGACTAGCGGGAGCTACGAGCAGTACTTC. Translating it yields CASSPRTSGSYEQYF.

This clone was observed a handful of times. The genes are TRBV7-9 and TRBJ2-1; weak D call: TRBD2 (6 bases). The CDR3 covers 15 residues. Germline CDR1 is SEHNR and CDR2 is FQNEAQ (reference sequence). V lost 6 bases and J 6 bases, leaving 18 bases between the germline ends. The CDR3 coding sequence is TGTGCCAGCAGAGAACCCGGGGGATTCCCCAATGAGCAGTTCTTC. This encodes CASREPGGFPNEQFF.

The chain uses TRBV10-3 and TRBJ2-7, with TRBD2 identical over 7 bases. The germline V gene has CDR1 ENHRY and CDR2 SYGVKD. This CDR3 region has 15 residues. V was pared by 0 bases and J by 3 bases, with 5 bases of the junction left unmatched. The CDR3, as DNA: TGTGCCATCAGTGAGTCGACTAGCAGCCTCTACGAGCAGTACTTC. Translation: CAISESTSSLYEQYF.

This clone turned up a few times. V usage is TRBV7-9 and J usage is TRBJ2-1; perhaps TRBD2 as D (6 bases). Per germline, CDR1 SEHNR and CDR2 FQNEAQ (reference sequence). The CDR3 contains 11 residues. Trimming shortened V by 2 bases and J by 14 bases, and 10 bases separated the two germline ends. The CDR3, as DNA: TGTGCCAGCAGCTTAACGGGAGTGGAGTTCTTC. Translation: CASSLTGVEFF.

This chain uses TRBV18 with TRBJ2-7, with D possibly TRBD1 on 5 matching bases. V was shortened by 5 bases and J by 6 bases, with 11 bases between the two germline ends. CDR3 length equals 12 residues. Per the germline V gene, CDR1 is KGHSH and CDR2 is LQKENI. The CDR3 DNA reads as TGTGCCAGCTCAGCCAGGGTTGGCGAGCAGTACTTC. Protein sequence: CASSARVGEQYF.

J is TRBJ2-7 and V is TRBV7-2; the match to TRBD2 covers 11 bases. Per the germline V gene, CDR1 is SGHTA and CDR2 is FQGNSA. The length of the CDR3 is 18 residues. The V and J ends lost 4 bases and 2 bases, in that order; junction bases with no gene match: 13. CDR3 in DNA: TGTGCCAGCAGCTCCCGAAGACCGGGACTAGCGGCCCCCTACGAGCAGTACTTC. Its protein product is CASSSRRPGLAAPYEQYF. Variable domain in full (rest from reference TRBV7-2 and TRBJ2-7): GAGVSQSPSNKVTEKGKDVELRCDPISGHTALYWYRQSLGQGLEFLIYFQGNSAPDKSGLPSDRFSAERTGGSVSTLTIQRTQQEDSAVYLCASSSRRPGLAAPYEQYFGPGTRLTVT.